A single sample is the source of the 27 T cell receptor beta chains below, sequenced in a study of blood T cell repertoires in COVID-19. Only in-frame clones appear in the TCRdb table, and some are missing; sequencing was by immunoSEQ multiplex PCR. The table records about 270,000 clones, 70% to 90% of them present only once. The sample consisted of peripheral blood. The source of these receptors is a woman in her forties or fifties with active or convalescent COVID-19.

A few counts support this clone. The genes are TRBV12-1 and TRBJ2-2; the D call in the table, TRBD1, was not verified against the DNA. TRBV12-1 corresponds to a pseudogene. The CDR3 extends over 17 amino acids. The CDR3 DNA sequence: TGTGCCAGCAGCTTTGTGCACAGGACCTCGAACACCGGGGAGCTGTTTTTT. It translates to CASSFVHRTSNTGELFF.

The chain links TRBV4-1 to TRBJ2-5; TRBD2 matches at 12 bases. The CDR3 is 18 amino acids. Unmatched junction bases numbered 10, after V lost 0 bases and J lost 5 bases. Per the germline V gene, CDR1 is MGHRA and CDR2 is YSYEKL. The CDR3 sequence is CASSQERLAGGVMETQYF. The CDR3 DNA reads TGCGCCAGCAGCCAAGAGAGGCTAGCGGGAGGGGTTATGGAGACCCAGTACTTC.

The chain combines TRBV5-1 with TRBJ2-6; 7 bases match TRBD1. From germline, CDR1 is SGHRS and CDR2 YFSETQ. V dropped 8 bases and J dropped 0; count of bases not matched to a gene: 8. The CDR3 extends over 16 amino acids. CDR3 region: CASQTGSNSGANVLTF. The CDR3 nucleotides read TGCGCCAGTCAGACAGGGTCCAACTCTGGGGCCAACGTCCTGACTTTC. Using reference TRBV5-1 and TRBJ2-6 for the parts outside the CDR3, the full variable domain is KAGVTQTPRYLIKTRGQQVTLSCSPISGHRSVSWYQQTPGQGLQFLFEYFSETQRNKGNFPGRFSGRQFSNSRSEMNVSTLELGDSALYLCASQTGSNSGANVLTFGAGSRLTVL.

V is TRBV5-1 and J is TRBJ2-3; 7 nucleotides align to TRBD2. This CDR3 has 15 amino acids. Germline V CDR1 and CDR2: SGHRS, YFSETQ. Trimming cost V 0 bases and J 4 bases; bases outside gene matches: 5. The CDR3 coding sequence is TGCGCCAGCAGCTTGGTGCGGGAGAGGTCAGATACGCAGTATTTT. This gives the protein CASSLVRERSDTQYF.

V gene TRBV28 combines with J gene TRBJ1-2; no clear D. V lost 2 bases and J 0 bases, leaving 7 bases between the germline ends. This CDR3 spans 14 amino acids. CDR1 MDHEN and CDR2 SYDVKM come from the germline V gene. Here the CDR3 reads CASSLRGANYGYTF. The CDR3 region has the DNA TGTGCCAGCAGTTTAAGAGGTGCTAACTATGGCTACACCTTC.

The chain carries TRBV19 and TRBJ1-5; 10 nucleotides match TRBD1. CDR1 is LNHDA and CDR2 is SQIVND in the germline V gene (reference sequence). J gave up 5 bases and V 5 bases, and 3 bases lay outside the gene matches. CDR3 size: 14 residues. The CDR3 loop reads CASSGTGDYQPQHF. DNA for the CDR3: TGTGCCAGTAGTGGGACAGGGGACTATCAGCCCCAGCATTTT.

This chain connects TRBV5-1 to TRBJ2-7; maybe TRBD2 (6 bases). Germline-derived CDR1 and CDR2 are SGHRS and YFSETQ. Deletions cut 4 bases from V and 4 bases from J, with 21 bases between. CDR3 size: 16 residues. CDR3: CASSRSSTNGGYEQYF. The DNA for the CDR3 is TGCGCCAGCAGCCGAAGCTCGACAAACGGGGGTTACGAGCAGTACTTC.

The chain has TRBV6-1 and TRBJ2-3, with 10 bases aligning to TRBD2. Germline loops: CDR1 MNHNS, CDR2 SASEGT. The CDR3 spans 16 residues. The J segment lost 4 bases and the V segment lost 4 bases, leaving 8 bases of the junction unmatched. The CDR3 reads CASSAWTSGNADTQYF. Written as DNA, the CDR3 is TGTGCCAGCAGTGCCTGGACTAGCGGAAACGCAGATACGCAGTATTTT.

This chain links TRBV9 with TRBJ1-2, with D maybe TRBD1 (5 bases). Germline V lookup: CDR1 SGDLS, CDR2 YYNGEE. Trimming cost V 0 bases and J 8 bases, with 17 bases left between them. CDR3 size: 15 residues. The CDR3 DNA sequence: TGTGCCAGCAGCGTAGAGTACAGGCCAGGACACGGCTACACCTTC. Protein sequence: CASSVEYRPGHGYTF.

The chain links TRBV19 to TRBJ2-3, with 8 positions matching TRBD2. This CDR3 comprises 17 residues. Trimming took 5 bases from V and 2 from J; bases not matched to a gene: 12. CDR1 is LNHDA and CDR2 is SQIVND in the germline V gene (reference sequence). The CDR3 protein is CASSFSSGRLYTDTQYF. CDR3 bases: TGTGCCAGTAGTTTTTCTAGCGGGCGACTGTACACAGATACGCAGTATTTT.

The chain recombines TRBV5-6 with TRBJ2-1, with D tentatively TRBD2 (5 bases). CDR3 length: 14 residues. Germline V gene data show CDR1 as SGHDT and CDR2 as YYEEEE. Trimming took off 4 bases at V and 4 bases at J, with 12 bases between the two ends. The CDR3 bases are TGTGCCAGCAGCCCGGCCGGAGGATACAATGAGCAGTTCTTC. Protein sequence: CASSPAGGYNEQFF.

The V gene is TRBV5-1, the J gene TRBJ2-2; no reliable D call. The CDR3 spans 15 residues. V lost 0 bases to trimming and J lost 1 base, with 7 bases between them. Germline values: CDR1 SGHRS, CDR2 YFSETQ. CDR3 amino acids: CASSLVTVNTGELFF. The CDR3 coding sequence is TGCGCCAGCAGCTTGGTTACAGTGAACACCGGGGAGCTGTTTTTT.

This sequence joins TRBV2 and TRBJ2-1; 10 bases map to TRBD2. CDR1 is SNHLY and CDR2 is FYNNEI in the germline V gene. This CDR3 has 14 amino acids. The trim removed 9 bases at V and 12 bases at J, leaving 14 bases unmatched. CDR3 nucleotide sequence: TGTGCCAGTTCCACAGGGCTAGCGGGAGTCGGGCAGTTCTTC. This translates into CASSTGLAGVGQFF.

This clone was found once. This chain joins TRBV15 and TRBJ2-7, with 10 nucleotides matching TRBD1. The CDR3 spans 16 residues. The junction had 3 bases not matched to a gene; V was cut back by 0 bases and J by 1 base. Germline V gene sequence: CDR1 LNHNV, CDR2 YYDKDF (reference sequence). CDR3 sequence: CATSRDLGQGSYEQYF. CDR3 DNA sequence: TGTGCCACCAGCAGAGATCTGGGACAGGGGTCCTACGAGCAGTACTTC.

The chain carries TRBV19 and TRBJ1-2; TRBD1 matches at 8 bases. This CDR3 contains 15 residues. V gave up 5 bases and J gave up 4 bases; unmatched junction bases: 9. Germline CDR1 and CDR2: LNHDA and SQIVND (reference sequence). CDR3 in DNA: TGTGCCAGTAGTTCTATCCAGGGGGCTTCCTATGGCTACACCTTC. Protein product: CASSSIQGASYGYTF. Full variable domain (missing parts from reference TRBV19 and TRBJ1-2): DGGITQSPKYLFRKEGQNVTLSCEQNLNHDAMYWYRQDPGQGLRLIYYSQIVNDFQKGDIAEGYSVSREKKESFPLTVTSAQKNPTAFYLCASSSIQGASYGYTFGSGTRLTVV.

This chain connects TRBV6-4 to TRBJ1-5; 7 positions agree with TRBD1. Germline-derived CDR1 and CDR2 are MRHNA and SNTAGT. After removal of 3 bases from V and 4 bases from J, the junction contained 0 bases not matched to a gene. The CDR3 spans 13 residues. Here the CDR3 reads CASSEQGNQPQHF. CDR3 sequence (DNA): TGTGCCAGCAGTGAACAGGGGAATCAGCCCCAGCATTTT.

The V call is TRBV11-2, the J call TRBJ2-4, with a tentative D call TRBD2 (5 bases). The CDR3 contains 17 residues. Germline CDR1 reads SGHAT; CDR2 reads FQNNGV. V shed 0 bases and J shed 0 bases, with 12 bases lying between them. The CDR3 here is CASSLDRGNLAKNIQYF. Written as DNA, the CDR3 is TGTGCCAGCAGCTTAGATCGGGGTAACTTAGCCAAAAACATTCAGTACTTC. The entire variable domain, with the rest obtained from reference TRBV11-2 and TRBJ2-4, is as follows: EAGVAQSPRYKIIEKRQSVAFWCNPISGHATLYWYQQILGQGPKLLIQFQNNGVVDDSQLPKDRFSAERLKGVDSTLKIQPAKLEDSAVYLCASSLDRGNLAKNIQYFGAGTRLSVL.

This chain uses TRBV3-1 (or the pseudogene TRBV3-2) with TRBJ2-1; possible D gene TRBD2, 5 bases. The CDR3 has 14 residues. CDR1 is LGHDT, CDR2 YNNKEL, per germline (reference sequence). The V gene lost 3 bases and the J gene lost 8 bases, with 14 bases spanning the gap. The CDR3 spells CASSQERSTDEQFF. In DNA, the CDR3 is TGTGCCAGCAGCCAGGAGCGGAGTACCGATGAGCAGTTCTTC.

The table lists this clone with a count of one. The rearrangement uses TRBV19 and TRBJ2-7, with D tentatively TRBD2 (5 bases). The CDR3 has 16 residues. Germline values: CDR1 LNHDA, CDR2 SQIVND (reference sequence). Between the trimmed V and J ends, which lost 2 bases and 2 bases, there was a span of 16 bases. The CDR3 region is CASSILWESSAYEQYF. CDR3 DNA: TGTGCCAGTAGTATATTGTGGGAGTCGTCAGCCTACGAGCAGTACTTC.

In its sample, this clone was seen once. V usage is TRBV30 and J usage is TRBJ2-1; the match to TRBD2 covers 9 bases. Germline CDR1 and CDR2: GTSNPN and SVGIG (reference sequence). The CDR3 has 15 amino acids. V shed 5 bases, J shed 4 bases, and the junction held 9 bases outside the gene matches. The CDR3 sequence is CAWAPRTSAYNEQFF. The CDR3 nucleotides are TGTGCCTGGGCCCCGCGGACTAGCGCGTACAATGAGCAGTTCTTC. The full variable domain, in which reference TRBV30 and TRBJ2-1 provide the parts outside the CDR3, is SQTIHQWPATLVQPVGSPLSLECTVEGTSNPNLYWYRQAAGRGLQLLFYSVGIGQISSEVPQNLSASRPQDRQFILSSKKLLLSDSGFYLCAWAPRTSAYNEQFFGPGTRLTVL.

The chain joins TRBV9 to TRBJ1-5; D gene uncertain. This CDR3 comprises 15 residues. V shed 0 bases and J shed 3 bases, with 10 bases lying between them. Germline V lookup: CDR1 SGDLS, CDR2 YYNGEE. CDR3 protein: CASSVADTFNQPQHF. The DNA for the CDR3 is TGTGCCAGCAGCGTAGCAGACACGTTCAATCAGCCCCAGCATTTT.

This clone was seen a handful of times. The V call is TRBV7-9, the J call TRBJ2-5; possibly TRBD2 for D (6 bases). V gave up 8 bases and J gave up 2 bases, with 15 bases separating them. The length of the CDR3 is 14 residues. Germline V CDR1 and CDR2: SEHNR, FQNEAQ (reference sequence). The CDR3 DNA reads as TGTGCCAGCGCCGCGGAGGGGCCTCAAGAGACCCAGTACTTC. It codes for CASAAEGPQETQYF.

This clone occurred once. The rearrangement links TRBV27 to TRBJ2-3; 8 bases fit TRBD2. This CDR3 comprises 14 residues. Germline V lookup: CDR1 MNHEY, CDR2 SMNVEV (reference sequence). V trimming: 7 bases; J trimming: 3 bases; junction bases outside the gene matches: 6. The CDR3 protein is CASTLAGGTDTQYF. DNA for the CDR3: TGTGCCAGCACTCTAGCGGGTGGAACAGATACGCAGTATTTT.

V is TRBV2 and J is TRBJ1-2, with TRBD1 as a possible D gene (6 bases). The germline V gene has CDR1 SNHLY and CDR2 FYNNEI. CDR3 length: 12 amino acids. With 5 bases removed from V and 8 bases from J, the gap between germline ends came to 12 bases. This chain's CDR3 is CASSQNREGYTF. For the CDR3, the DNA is TGTGCCAGCAGTCAAAACAGGGAGGGCTACACCTTC.

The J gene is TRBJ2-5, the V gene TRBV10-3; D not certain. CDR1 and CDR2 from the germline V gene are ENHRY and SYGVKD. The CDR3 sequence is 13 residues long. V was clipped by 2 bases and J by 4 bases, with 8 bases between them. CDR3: CAISEAFRETQYF. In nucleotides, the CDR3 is TGTGCCATCAGTGAGGCGTTTCGAGAGACCCAGTACTTC.

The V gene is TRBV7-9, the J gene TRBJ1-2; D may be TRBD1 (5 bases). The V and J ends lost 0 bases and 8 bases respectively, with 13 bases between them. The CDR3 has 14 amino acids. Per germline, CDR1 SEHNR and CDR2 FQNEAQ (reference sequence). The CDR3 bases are TGTGCCAGCAGCTTAGCGTCCCAGGGAAGGGGCTACACCTTC. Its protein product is CASSLASQGRGYTF.

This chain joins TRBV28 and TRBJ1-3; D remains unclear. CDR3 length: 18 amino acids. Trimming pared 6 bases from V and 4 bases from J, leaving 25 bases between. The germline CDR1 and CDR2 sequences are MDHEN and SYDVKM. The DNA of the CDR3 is TGTGCCAGCAGGGCCAGGAACTTTCAAGTGGGTGGCGGAAACACCATATATTTT. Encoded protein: CASRARNFQVGGGNTIYF.